A selection of T cell receptor beta chains follows, all from one sample in a study of cytomegalovirus exposure and HLA in healthy donors. Only in-frame clones appear in the TCRdb table, and some are missing; sequencing was by immunoSEQ multiplex PCR. Among fewer than 200,000 clones, roughly four fifths were seen once, and the ten largest hold 2.5%. The source material was PBMCs. These receptors all stem from a female donor in good health and CMV-seronegative. Both conserved end residues are part of each CDR3. A D gene is named only where the DNA matches it firmly. Clone sizes are given selectively: once, few, many, or a class where the clone is expanded.

J	size	V	D	CDR3	DNA
TRBJ2-7	-	TRBV4-3	TRBD2	CASSQAGREGAYEQYF	TGCGCCAGCAGCCAAGCCGGTCGGGAGGGCGCATACGAGCAGTACTTC
TRBJ1-2	-	TRBV19	-	CASSPRGYGYTF	TGTGCCAGTAGTCCAAGGGGCTATGGCTACACCTTC
TRBJ1-2	-	TRBV6-5	TRBD1	CASSSFLRGQPYGYTF	TGTGCCAGCAGTTCATTCCTCAGGGGGCAACCCTATGGCTACACCTTC
TRBJ2-5	-	TRBV19	TRBD2	CASSIGLEETQYF	TGTGCCAGTAGTATTGGACTAGAAGAGACCCAGTACTTC
TRBJ1-5	-	TRBV27	-	CASSLWGDTGQPQHF	TGTGCCAGCAGTTTATGGGGCGATACAGGACAGCCCCAGCATTTT
TRBJ2-5	-	TRBV7-2	-	CASRPLQVKWETQYF	TGTGCCAGCAGGCCGCTACAGGTTAAGTGGGAGACCCAGTACTTC
TRBJ1-5	few	TRBV6-8	TRBD1	CASSEPDRGGYSNQPQHF	TGTGCCAGCAGTGAGCCGGACAGGGGGGGGTATAGCAATCAGCCCCAGCATTTT
TRBJ1-6	-	TRBV4-1	TRBD1	CASSQELGQQNSPLHF	TGCGCCAGCAGCCAAGAATTGGGACAGCAAAATTCACCCCTCCACTTT
TRBJ2-3	-	TRBV7-2	-	CASWEDTQYF	TGTGCCAGCTGGGAGGATACGCAGTATTTT
TRBJ2-7	-	TRBV25-1	-	CASSEWSGSYEQYF	TGTGCCAGCAGTGAATGGTCAGGGTCCTACGAGCAGTACTTC
TRBJ2-3	-	TRBV4-3	TRBD1	CASSQGTGVSDTQYF	TGCGCCAGCAGCCAAGGGACAGGGGTATCAGATACGCAGTATTTT
TRBJ1-1	few	TRBV9	-	CASSVGGGMNTEAFF	TGTGCCAGCAGCGTAGGAGGAGGGATGAACACTGAAGCTTTCTTT
TRBJ1-6	-	TRBV6-4	TRBD1	CASSVTGDTAPLHF	TGTGCCAGCAGTGTTACAGGGGATACGGCACCCCTCCACTTT
TRBJ2-1	-	TRBV20-1	-	CSARGSYEQFF	TGCAGTGCTAGAGGGAGCTACGAGCAGTTCTTC
TRBJ2-7	-	TRBV7-2	TRBD1	CASSFGQGAREQYF	TGTGCCAGCAGCTTCGGACAGGGGGCACGCGAGCAGTACTTC
TRBJ1-2	few	TRBV7-2	-	CASSGYRVPNGYTF	TGTGCCAGCAGCGGATACAGGGTACCGAATGGCTACACCTTC
TRBJ2-7	-	TRBV7-2	TRBD2	CASSLGLPIYEQYF	TGTGCCAGCAGCTTGGGACTACCGATCTACGAGCAGTACTTC
TRBJ1-2	few	TRBV4-1	-	CASSQEVAGFTEGYTF	TGCGCCAGCAGCCAAGAAGTCGCAGGGTTTACTGAGGGCTACACCTTC
TRBJ2-7	-	TRBV27	TRBD2	CASTFLAGGRGEQYF	TGTGCCAGCACTTTCCTAGCGGGAGGGCGAGGCGAGCAGTACTTC
TRBJ2-2	-	TRBV28	-	CASGGIGRNTGELFF	TGTGCCAGCGGGGGGATCGGACGTAACACCGGGGAGCTGTTTTTT
TRBJ2-7	-	TRBV6-6	-	CASSSPAGSSYEQYF	TGTGCCAGCAGTTCTCCGGCGGGGAGCTCCTACGAGCAGTACTTC
TRBJ1-5	-	TRBV27	-	CASSSRQNSNQPQHF	TGTGCCAGCAGTTCCAGACAGAATAGCAATCAGCCCCAGCATTTT
TRBJ1-4	-	TRBV18	TRBD1	CASSPEPDRGREKLFF	TGTGCCAGCTCACCCGAACCGGACAGGGGACGAGAAAAACTGTTTTTT
TRBJ2-7	-	TRBV18	-	CASSPLGGRVKVAPYEQYF	TGTGCCAGCTCACCCCTGGGGGGGCGTGTGAAGGTCGCCCCTTACGAGCAGTACTTC
TRBJ1-5	-	TRBV7-2	TRBD1	CASSFTDRGKNQPQHF	TGTGCCAGCAGCTTCACGGACAGGGGGAAAAATCAGCCCCAGCATTTT
TRBJ2-6	-	TRBV6-5	TRBD1	CASRPGTGLDLTF	TGTGCCAGCCGTCCCGGGACAGGGTTGGACCTGACTTTC
TRBJ2-7	once	TRBV7-2	-	CASSVQGYEQYF	TGTGCCAGCAGCGTACAGGGCTACGAGCAGTACTTC
TRBJ1-1	-	TRBV5-4	-	CASSLDGGKNTEAFF	TGTGCCAGCAGCTTGGACGGGGGGAAGAACACTGAAGCTTTCTTT
TRBJ2-7	-	TRBV11-2	TRBD1	CASSRPGTDLKQYF	TGTGCCAGCAGCCGTCCCGGGACAGATTTGAAGCAGTACTTC
TRBJ1-1	-	TRBV9	TRBD1	CASSVGDRGSEAFF	TGTGCCAGCAGCGTGGGGGACAGGGGTTCTGAAGCTTTCTTT
TRBJ1-3	-	TRBV19	-	CASSMWAGSGNTIYF	TGTGCCAGTAGTATGTGGGCGGGATCTGGAAACACCATATATTTT
TRBJ2-3	few	TRBV11-3	TRBD2	CASSFGPSGGNTQYF	TGTGCCAGCAGCTTCGGGCCTAGCGGGGGAAATACGCAGTATTTT
TRBJ1-1	-	TRBV6-5	TRBD1	CASRPRTGKNTEAFF	TGTGCCAGCAGACCCCGGACAGGGAAGAACACTGAAGCTTTCTTT
TRBJ2-7	-	TRBV6-1	-	CASSGATPPYEQYF	TGTGCCAGCAGTGGGGCCACACCGCCCTACGAGCAGTACTTC
TRBJ2-1	few	TRBV30	-	CAWSVGSLQFF	TGTGCCTGGAGTGTCGGGAGCCTACAGTTCTTC
TRBJ2-7	-	TRBV28	-	CASSLPGYEQYF	TGTGCCAGCAGCCTCCCGGGTTACGAGCAGTACTTC
TRBJ1-1	-	TRBV28	TRBD1	CASTWGTGGTEAFF	TGTGCCAGCACCTGGGGGACAGGGGGAACTGAAGCTTTCTTT
TRBJ2-7	-	TRBV20-1	-	CSANQREQYF	TGCAGTGCGAACCAGCGCGAGCAGTACTTC
TRBJ2-1	once	TRBV14	TRBD2	CASSQGGLAGHYNEQFF	TGTGCCAGCAGCCAAGGGGGGCTAGCGGGACACTACAATGAGCAGTTCTTC
TRBJ1-5	-	TRBV18	-	CASSTGQGQDQPQHF	TGTGCCAGCTCAACCGGGCAGGGCCAGGATCAGCCCCAGCATTTT
TRBJ1-1	-	TRBV28	-	CASSTGNTEAFF	TGTGCCAGCAGCACAGGGAACACTGAAGCTTTCTTT
TRBJ2-1	once	TRBV9	-	CASSVGGDEQFF	TGTGCCAGCAGCGTAGGAGGCGATGAGCAGTTCTTC